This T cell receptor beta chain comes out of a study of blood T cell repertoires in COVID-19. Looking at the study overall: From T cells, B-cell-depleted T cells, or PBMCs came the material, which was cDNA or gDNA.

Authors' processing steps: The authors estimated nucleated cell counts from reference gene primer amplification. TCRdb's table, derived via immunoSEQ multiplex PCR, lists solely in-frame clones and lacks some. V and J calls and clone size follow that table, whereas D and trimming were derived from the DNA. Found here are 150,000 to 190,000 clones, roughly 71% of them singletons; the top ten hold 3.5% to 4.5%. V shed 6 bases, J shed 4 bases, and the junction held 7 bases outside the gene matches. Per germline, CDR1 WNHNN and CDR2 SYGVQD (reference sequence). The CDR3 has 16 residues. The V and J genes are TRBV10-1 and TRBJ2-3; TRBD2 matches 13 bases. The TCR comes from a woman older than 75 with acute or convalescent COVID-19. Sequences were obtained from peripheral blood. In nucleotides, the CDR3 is TGCGCCAGCAGCCCGCTGACTAGCGGGGGGTCAGATACGCAGTATTTT. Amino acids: CASSPLTSGGSDTQYF.